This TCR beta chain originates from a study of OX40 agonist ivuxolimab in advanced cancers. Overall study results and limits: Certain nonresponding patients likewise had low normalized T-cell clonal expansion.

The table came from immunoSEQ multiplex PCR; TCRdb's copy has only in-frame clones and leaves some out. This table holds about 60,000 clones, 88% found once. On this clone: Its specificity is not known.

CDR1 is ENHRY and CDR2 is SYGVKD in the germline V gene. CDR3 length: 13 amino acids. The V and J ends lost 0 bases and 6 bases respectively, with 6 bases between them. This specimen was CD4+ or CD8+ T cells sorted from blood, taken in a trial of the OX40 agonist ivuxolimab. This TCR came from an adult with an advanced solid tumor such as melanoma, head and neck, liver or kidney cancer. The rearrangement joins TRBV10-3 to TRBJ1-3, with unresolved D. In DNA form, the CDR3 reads TGTGCCATCAGTGAGTCGACGGTAAACACCATATATTTT. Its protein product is CAISESTVNTIYF.